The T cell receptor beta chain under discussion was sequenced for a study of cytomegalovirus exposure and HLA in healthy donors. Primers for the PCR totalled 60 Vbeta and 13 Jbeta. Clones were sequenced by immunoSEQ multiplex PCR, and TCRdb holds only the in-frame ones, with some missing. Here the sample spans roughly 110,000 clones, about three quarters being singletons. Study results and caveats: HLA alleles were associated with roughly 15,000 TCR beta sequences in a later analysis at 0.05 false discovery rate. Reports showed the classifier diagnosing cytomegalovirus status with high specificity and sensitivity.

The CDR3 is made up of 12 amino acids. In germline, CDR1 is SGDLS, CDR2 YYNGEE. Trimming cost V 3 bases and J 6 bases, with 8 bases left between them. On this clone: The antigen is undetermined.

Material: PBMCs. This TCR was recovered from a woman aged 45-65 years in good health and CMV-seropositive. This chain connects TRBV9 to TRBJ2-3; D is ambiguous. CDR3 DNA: TGTGCCAGCAGCGCCACTGTGGATACGCAGTATTTT. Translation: CASSATVDTQYF.